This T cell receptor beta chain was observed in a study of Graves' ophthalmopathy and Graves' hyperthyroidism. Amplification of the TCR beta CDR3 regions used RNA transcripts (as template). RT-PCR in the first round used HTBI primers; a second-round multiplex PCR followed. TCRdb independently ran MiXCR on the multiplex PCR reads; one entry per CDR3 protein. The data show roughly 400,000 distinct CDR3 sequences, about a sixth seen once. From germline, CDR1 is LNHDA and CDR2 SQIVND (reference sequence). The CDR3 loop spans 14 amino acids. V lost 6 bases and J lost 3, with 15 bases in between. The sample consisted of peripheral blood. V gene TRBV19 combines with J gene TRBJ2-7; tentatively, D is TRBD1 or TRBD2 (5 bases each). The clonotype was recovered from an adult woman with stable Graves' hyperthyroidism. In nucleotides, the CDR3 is TGTGCCAGTAGCCGCCGGGACGGAAACTACGAGCAGTACTTC. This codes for CASSRRDGNYEQYF.